What follows are 29 T cell receptor beta chains derived from one specimen sequenced in a study of T cell responses to AZD1222 COVID-19 vaccine. The assay was immunoSEQ multiplex PCR, and TCRdb's table has in-frame clones only and misses some. The table lists 110,000 to 150,000 clones, more than 75% of them singletons. The sample was peripheral blood, taken 28 days after the second AZD1222 dose. The receptor source for this set is an adult who received the AZD1222 COVID-19 vaccine.

This chain links TRBV28 with TRBJ2-7; 9 nucleotides align to TRBD2. This CDR3 is built from 14 residues. J was trimmed by 5 bases and V by 10 bases; bases with no gene match: 12. Looked up from germline, CDR1 is MDHEN and CDR2 is SYDVKM. CDR3 coding DNA: TGTGCCACCGACTCCGGGACTAGCATCCACGAGCAGTACTTC. Its protein product is CATDSGTSIHEQYF.

The genes are TRBV5-1 and TRBJ1-1, with D possibly TRBD1 on 5 matching bases. The ends were cut back, 2 bases at V and 1 base at J, with 6 bases in the middle. Germline loops: CDR1 SGHRS, CDR2 YFSETQ. CDR3 length equals 13 residues. The CDR3 region has the DNA TGCGCCAGCAGCTTCGGGGGGAACACTGAAGCTTTCTTT. Encoded protein: CASSFGGNTEAFF.

V and J are TRBV19 and TRBJ2-1; 13 nucleotides agree with TRBD2. Germline values: CDR1 LNHDA, CDR2 SQIVND (reference sequence). The junction had 11 bases not matched to a gene; V was cut back by 8 bases and J by 7 bases. The CDR3 is made up of 16 amino acids. In DNA, the CDR3 is TGTGCCAGTGGGCAACCCGGGACTAGCGGGACAAATGAGCAGTTCTTC. Translating it yields CASGQPGTSGTNEQFF.

This chain's CDR3 is CASSLRTSGGSSYEQYF. The CDR3 nucleotides are TGTGCCAGCAGCTTACGGACTAGCGGGGGAAGCTCCTACGAGCAGTACTTC. The rearrangement joins TRBV7-2 to TRBJ2-7; TRBD2 matches 13 bases. Trimming removed 2 bases from V and 0 bases from J; junction bases left unmatched: 4. The germline gives CDR1 SGHTA, CDR2 FQGNSA. The CDR3 extends over 17 amino acids.

The chain has TRBV15 and TRBJ1-3, with D maybe TRBD1 (5 bases). The CDR3 spans 15 residues. The germline CDR1 and CDR2 sequences are LNHNV and YYDKDF (reference sequence). V lost 7 bases, J lost 2 bases, and 15 bases lay in between. The chain's CDR3 is CATKPRDGAGNTIYF. The CDR3 nucleotides read TGTGCCACCAAACCCAGGGACGGGGCTGGAAACACCATATATTTT.

The rearrangement uses TRBV29-1 and TRBJ2-1; 8 bases match TRBD2. Germline-derived CDR1 and CDR2 are SQVTM and ANQGSEA. Trimming at V came to 4 bases and at J to 2 bases, leaving 7 bases not matched to a gene. The CDR3 is made up of 15 amino acids. CDR3 nucleotide sequence: TGCAGCGTTGTCCCCCCCGGGAGGGCCTACAATGAGCAGTTCTTC. It is translated as CSVVPPGRAYNEQFF.

The rearrangement joins TRBV28 to TRBJ1-1, with TRBD1 as a possible D gene (5 bases). This CDR3 comprises 13 residues. V was cut by 7 bases and J by 4 bases, with 13 bases left in between. CDR1 MDHEN and CDR2 SYDVKM come from the germline V gene. Here the CDR3 DNA reads TGTGCCAGCAACCTCCTGGGGGGCACTGAAGCTTTCTTT. Its translation: CASNLLGGTEAFF.

The chain employs TRBV5-4 and TRBJ2-6, with D unclear. In germline, CDR1 is SGHNT, CDR2 YYREEE (reference sequence). The CDR3 is made up of 15 amino acids. Trimming left V 4 bases short and J 4 bases short, with 12 bases between. The CDR3 nucleotides read TGTGCCAGCAGCCAGCAGGTTTACGGGGCCAACGTCCTGACTTTC. Translating gives CASSQQVYGANVLTF.

The chain links TRBV27 to TRBJ2-5; TRBD1 agrees at 7 bases. Unmatched junction bases numbered 9, after V lost 4 bases and J lost 7 bases. CDR1 MNHEY and CDR2 SMNVEV come from the germline V gene (reference sequence). This CDR3 is 14 amino acids long. The DNA of the CDR3 is TGTGCCAGCAGTTATGCCGACAGGGACGGGACCCAGTACTTC. Protein product: CASSYADRDGTQYF.

The table lists this clone with a count of one. The gene calls are TRBV10-3 and TRBJ2-1, with 8 bases that match TRBD1. The CDR3 is 14 residues long. Per the germline V gene, CDR1 is ENHRY and CDR2 is SYGVKD. V trimming: 6 bases; J trimming: 3 bases; junction bases outside the gene matches: 4. In nucleotides, the CDR3 is TGTGCCATCAGACAGGGGGGCGGCTACAATGAGCAGTTCTTC. Amino acid sequence: CAIRQGGGYNEQFF.

V is TRBV11-3 and J is TRBJ2-2, with D maybe TRBD1 (5 bases). The V end lost 5 bases, the J end lost 7 bases, and 14 bases lay between the germline ends. The CDR3 contains 14 residues. The germline V gene encodes CDR1 SGHNT and CDR2 YENEEA. CDR3: CASSPRQGGGELFF. The CDR3 bases are TGTGCCAGCAGCCCGCGGCAGGGTGGCGGGGAGCTGTTTTTT.

This chain joins TRBV21-1 and TRBJ1-5. TRBV21-1 is termed a pseudogene. The CDR3 totals 11 residues. CDR3 sequence: CASSRPQPQHF. In DNA, the CDR3 is TGTGCCAGCAGCCGTCCCCAGCCCCAGCATTTT.

The rearrangement joins TRBV19 to TRBJ2-3; 9 nucleotides match TRBD1. There are 17 residues in the CDR3. V was clipped by 5 bases and J by 7 bases; unmatched bases: 16. The germline V gene has CDR1 LNHDA and CDR2 SQIVND (reference sequence). CDR3 DNA sequence: TGTGCCAGTAGTGTAAGCGGGGCACAGGGGGCGCGAAATACGCAGTATTTT. This encodes CASSVSGAQGARNTQYF. The variable domain in full, completed from reference TRBV19 and TRBJ2-3, reads DGGITQSPKYLFRKEGQNVTLSCEQNLNHDAMYWYRQDPGQGLRLIYYSQIVNDFQKGDIAEGYSVSREKKESFPLTVTSAQKNPTAFYLCASSVSGAQGARNTQYFGPGTRLTVL.

The rearrangement links TRBV6-5 to TRBJ1-1; TRBD1 agrees at 11 bases. This CDR3 region has 13 residues. The V and J ends lost 4 bases and 10 bases, in that order; junction bases with no gene match: 5. CDR1 is MNHEY and CDR2 is SVGAGI in the germline V gene. The CDR3 protein is CASSSTGQGVAFF. The CDR3, as DNA: TGTGCCAGCAGTTCCACGGGACAGGGGGTAGCTTTCTTT.

V gene TRBV5-6 combines with J gene TRBJ1-2, with D hard to call. Germline CDR1 is SGHDT and CDR2 is YYEEEE. The V end lost 1 base, the J end lost 4 bases, and 11 bases lay between the germline ends. This CDR3 region has 14 residues. This CDR3 is CASSLTGSSYGYTF. The CDR3 region has the DNA TGTGCCAGCAGCTTGACTGGGTCGAGCTATGGCTACACCTTC.

On this clone itself: Mismatch with germline at one junction end may stem from a read error. V and J are TRBV2 and TRBJ1-2, with 7 bases matching TRBD1. CDR1 and CDR2 from the germline V gene are SNHLY and FYNNEI. The CDR3 extends over 13 amino acids. The chain's CDR3 is CASSEGTVYGYTF. In nucleotides, the CDR3 is TGTGCCAGCAGCGAAGGGACAGTCTATGGCTACACCTTC. The variable domain in full, with the rest retrieved from reference TRBV2 and TRBJ1-2, is EPEVTQTPSHQVTQMGQEVILRCVPISNHLYFYWYRQILGQKVEFLVSFYNNEISEKSEIFDDQFSVERPDGSNFTLKIRSTKLEDSAMYFCASSEGTVYGYTFGSGTRLTVV.

This sequence joins TRBV6-6 and TRBJ1-1; D is perhaps TRBD1 (6 bases). The V gene lost 5 bases and the J gene lost 5 bases, with 30 bases spanning the gap. The CDR3 is made up of 19 amino acids. Per the germline V gene, CDR1 is MNHNY and CDR2 is SVGAGI (reference sequence). CDR3 region: CASSPAGAGQVGLRTEAFF. Written as DNA, the CDR3 is TGTGCCAGCAGTCCAGCGGGCGCGGGACAAGTAGGCCTGCGGACTGAAGCTTTCTTT.

V is TRBV5-1 and J is TRBJ1-3, with D maybe TRBD1 (5 bases). This CDR3 is built from 15 residues. Germline lookup yields CDR1 SGHRS and CDR2 YFSETQ. The V end lost 4 bases, the J end lost 0 bases, and 11 bases lay between the germline ends. The CDR3 DNA sequence: TGCGCCAGCAGCCCAGACAGATTCTCTGGAAACACCATATATTTT. Its protein product is CASSPDRFSGNTIYF.

The CDR3 DNA is TGCGCCAGCAGCTTCTACAGTGCGCACGAGCAGTTCTTC. It encodes CASSFYSAHEQFF. V and J are TRBV5-1 and TRBJ2-1; D gene uncertain. The CDR3 sequence is 13 residues long. Germline V lookup: CDR1 SGHRS, CDR2 YFSETQ. Trimming shortened V by 2 bases and J by 10 bases, and 13 bases separated the two germline ends.

This clone was detected only a few times. The CDR3 sequence: CASSYRLDFSGAYEQYF. The CDR3 nucleotides read TGTGCCAGCAGTTACCGCCTGGACTTCAGCGGGGCCTACGAGCAGTACTTC. V gene TRBV6-2 or TRBV6-3 combines with J gene TRBJ2-7, with TRBD2 matching 7 bases. The CDR3 is 17 amino acids. Germline V lookup: CDR1 MNHEY, CDR2 SVGEGT. V was clipped by 2 bases and J by 2 bases; unmatched bases: 12.

This chain connects TRBV5-1 to TRBJ1-2; a weak D match, TRBD1 (5 bases). V lost 4 bases and J lost 4, with 11 bases in between. CDR1 and CDR2 from the germline V gene are SGHRS and YFSETQ. The CDR3 is made up of 13 amino acids. CDR3 coding DNA: TGCGCCAGCAGCATTGGACAAGTCTATGGCTACACCTTC. Translating gives CASSIGQVYGYTF.

The gene calls are TRBV7-9 and TRBJ1-6; 7 bases match TRBD1. Trimming at V came to 5 bases and at J to 6 bases, leaving 7 bases not matched to a gene. Germline values: CDR1 SEHNR, CDR2 FQNEAQ (reference sequence). The CDR3 runs 15 residues. In DNA, the CDR3 is TGTGCCAGCAGCCCACCCGGGACAGCTAATTCACCCCTCCACTTT. Its protein product is CASSPPGTANSPLHF.

The rearrangement links TRBV5-1 to TRBJ2-2; D perhaps matches TRBD2 (5 bases). Trimming pared 2 bases from V and 3 bases from J, leaving 8 bases between. The V gene's germline CDR1 is SGHRS and CDR2 YFSETQ. This CDR3 has 14 amino acids. For the CDR3, the DNA is TGCGCCAGCAGCTTCTCGAGGGACACCGGGGAGCTGTTTTTT. Amino acid sequence: CASSFSRDTGELFF.

This clone was detected once. The rearrangement joins TRBV9 to TRBJ1-6, with D possibly matching TRBD1 (6 bases). The CDR3 is 15 residues long. Germline CDR1 is SGDLS and CDR2 is YYNGEE. Deletions cut 4 bases from V and 0 bases from J, with 8 bases between. CDR3 in DNA: TGTGCCAGCAGCACAGGGACCTCCTATAATTCACCCCTCCACTTT. Its translation is CASSTGTSYNSPLHF.

About this clone itself: This sample includes further DNA sequences coding for the same CDR3. The chain is built from TRBV5-1 and TRBJ2-1, with D possibly TRBD2 on 5 matching bases. CDR1 and CDR2 from the germline V gene are SGHRS and YFSETQ. There are 16 residues in the CDR3. Trimming removed 0 bases at V and 0 bases at J, with 10 bases between. DNA of the CDR3: TGCGCCAGCAGCTTGGCAGGCGGGTCCTCCTACAATGAGCAGTTCTTC. Protein: CASSLAGGSSYNEQFF.

The V call is TRBV18, the J call TRBJ2-5; no reliable D call. Germline loops: CDR1 KGHSH, CDR2 LQKENI. Trimming removed 0 bases from V and 6 bases from J, with 8 bases in between. The CDR3 has 13 residues. The CDR3 spells CASSPPMGKTQYF. In nucleotides, the CDR3 is TGTGCCAGCTCACCACCAATGGGAAAGACCCAGTACTTC.

The chain links TRBV23-1 to TRBJ1-2; no definite D call. TRBV23-1 is an ORF; its function is uncertain. Trimming shortened V by 4 bases and J by 10 bases, and 10 bases separated the two germline ends. The CDR3 is 11 amino acids. The CDR3 DNA reads as TGCGCCAGCAGTCCTCAGGTTCACTACACCTTC. Translated: CASSPQVHYTF.

The V and J genes are TRBV18 and TRBJ1-2; perhaps TRBD1 as D (5 bases). CDR3 length: 14 residues. Between the trimmed V and J ends, which lost 2 bases and 3 bases, there was a span of 10 bases. Germline CDR1 KGHSH, CDR2 LQKENI. The CDR3 DNA reads TGTGCCAGCTCACCAGGGGACGGGGACTATGGCTACACCTTC. This sequence encodes CASSPGDGDYGYTF.

CDR3 amino acids: CASSNLFATNEKLFF. The DNA of the CDR3 is TGTGCCAGCAGTAACCTTTTTGCCACTAATGAAAAACTGTTTTTT. This chain uses TRBV28 with TRBJ1-4; D not certain. CDR1 is MDHEN and CDR2 is SYDVKM in the germline V gene. V was clipped by 5 bases and J by 2 bases, with 12 bases between them. The CDR3 runs 15 residues.